The clone carrying this T cell receptor (beta chain) has just one count. Other DNA sequences of this sample code for an identical CDR3. This specimen belongs to a study of shared clonotypes between healthy human individuals. The length of the CDR3 is 14 residues. Looked up from germline, CDR1 is MNHNS and CDR2 is SASEGT. Trimming shortened V by 3 bases and J by 0 bases, and 9 bases separated the two germline ends. Generated by immunoSEQ multiplex PCR, the TCRdb table keeps only in-frame clones and is missing some. The sample has 1.5 million to 2.5 million clones, 85% to 95% seen once. Terminally differentiated effector memory CD45RA+ cells were excluded by CCR7 positive selection of CD45RO-negative cells.

This clonotype was obtained from a man aged 18 to 29 in good health. What was sequenced was naive CD8+ T cells sorted from blood. The chain employs TRBV6-1 and TRBJ2-7; tentatively, D is TRBD2 (6 bases). As DNA, the CDR3 is TGTGCCAGCAGTGAGCGGGGTGGCTCCTACGAGCAGTACTTC. Encoded protein: CASSERGGSYEQYF.